Below, 25 T cell receptor beta chains from the same sample are listed, as sequenced in a study of HIV-infected patients and healthy controls. cDNA was made from roughly 470 ng RNA using alpha and beta constant primers. Using multiplexing indices, alpha and beta chain libraries were generated apart by chain-specific third strand synthesis. TCRdb re-derived calls from the 5' RACE reads in MiXCR, one entry per CDR3 protein. Here the sample spans roughly 18,000 distinct CDR3 sequences, about 9.5% being singletons. The repertoire came from unfractionated whole blood and reflected all unsorted peripheral T cells. Sequencing was performed on blood. The receptors here all came from an adult in good health.

This clonotype has a count of ten or more. The V and J genes are TRBV12-3 or TRBV12-4 and TRBJ2-7; 7 nucleotides line up with TRBD1. J gave up 0 bases and V 6 bases, and 5 bases lay outside the gene matches. This CDR3 contains 14 residues. DNA of the CDR3: TGTGCCAGCAGCCACAGGGACAGCTCCTACGAGCAGTACTTC. Protein sequence: CASSHRDSSYEQYF.

V is TRBV7-9 and J is TRBJ1-2, with 8 bases identical to TRBD1. The V gene's germline CDR1 is SEHNR and CDR2 FQNEAQ (reference sequence). Trimming took 4 bases from V and 8 from J; bases not matched to a gene: 12. CDR3 length equals 15 residues. The DNA for the CDR3 is TGTGCCAGCAGCTGGGGTGACAGGGGTGGAGAAGGCTACACCTTC. Its protein is CASSWGDRGGEGYTF.

Many counts were recorded for this clonotype. The gene calls are TRBV28 and TRBJ2-1; D call uncertain. V was shortened by 6 bases and J by 10 bases, with 16 bases between the two germline ends. The length of the CDR3 is 13 residues. CDR1 MDHEN and CDR2 SYDVKM come from the germline V gene. The CDR3: CASSPSTPREQFF. As DNA, the CDR3 is TGTGCCAGCAGCCCTTCCACCCCGAGGGAGCAGTTCTTC.

By share, this clonotype ranks as medium-sized. The chain carries TRBV6-5 and TRBJ2-4; 8 nucleotides line up with TRBD1. Germline CDR1 reads MNHEY; CDR2 reads SVGAGI. The CDR3 extends over 14 amino acids. V shed 6 bases and J 4 bases; nucleotides not matched to a gene: 5. As DNA, the CDR3 is TGTGCCAGCAGCCCCGGGACAGGAAAAAACATTCAGTACTTC. Amino acids: CASSPGTGKNIQYF.

This clonotype is termed medium-sized. This chain joins TRBV2 and TRBJ2-5, with 11 nucleotides matching TRBD1. Germline lookup yields CDR1 SNHLY and CDR2 FYNNEI. Trimming at V came to 8 bases and at J to 5 bases, leaving 4 bases not matched to a gene. This CDR3 region has 13 residues. DNA of the CDR3: TGTGCCAGCGAGGGACAGGGGGAGGAGACCCAGTACTTC. This translates into CASEGQGEETQYF.

The rearrangement links TRBV28 to TRBJ1-5; 7 nucleotides agree with TRBD1. The CDR3 is made up of 15 amino acids. The germline V gene has CDR1 MDHEN and CDR2 SYDVKM. J gave up 2 bases and V 9 bases, and 10 bases lay outside the gene matches. The CDR3 sequence: CASEDRVAGNQPQHF. The CDR3 DNA follows: TGTGCCAGTGAAGACAGGGTCGCGGGCAATCAGCCCCAGCATTTT. The variable domain in full, with the rest retrieved from reference TRBV28 and TRBJ1-5, is DVKVTQSSRYLVKRTGEKVFLECVQDMDHENMFWYRQDPGLGLRLIYFSYDVKMKEKGDIPEGYSVSREKKERFSLILESASTNQTSMYLCASEDRVAGNQPQHFGDGTRLSIL.

This clonotype was observed many times. V usage is TRBV14 and J usage is TRBJ1-1, with D perhaps TRBD1 (5 bases). This CDR3 is built from 17 residues. Germline V gene lookup returns CDR1 SGHDN and CDR2 FVKESK. The ends were cut back, 0 bases at V and 4 bases at J, with 18 bases in the middle. CDR3 coding DNA: TGTGCCAGCAGCCAAGATTGGGGCGCCAGAAGCCTCACTGAAGCTTTCTTT. Translated: CASSQDWGARSLTEAFF.

This clonotype was seen at least ten times. V and J are TRBV30 and TRBJ2-2; TRBD2 agrees at 7 bases. Trimming at V came to 4 bases and at J to 0 bases, leaving 5 bases not matched to a gene. The CDR3 spans 15 residues. Germline assignment: CDR1 GTSNPN and CDR2 SVGIG (reference sequence). The CDR3 loop is CAWKDRGANTGELFF. In DNA, the CDR3 is TGTGCCTGGAAGGATCGGGGGGCGAACACCGGGGAGCTGTTTTTT.

This clonotype qualifies as medium-sized (0.01 to 0.1%). The V and J genes are TRBV5-1 and TRBJ2-2; D unclear. The CDR3 has 13 residues. The germline V gene encodes CDR1 SGHRS and CDR2 YFSETQ. The V end lost 4 bases, the J end lost 4 bases, and 8 bases lay between the germline ends. The CDR3 loop is CASSPQTTGELFF. DNA for the CDR3: TGCGCCAGCAGCCCTCAGACCACCGGGGAGCTGTTTTTT.

This clonotype showed up just a few times. V usage is TRBV6-5 and J usage is TRBJ2-1; 7 positions agree with TRBD2. Trimming at V came to 6 bases and at J to 0 bases, leaving 2 bases not matched to a gene. The CDR3 covers 14 residues. CDR1 is MNHEY and CDR2 is SVGAGI in the germline V gene. CDR3 coding DNA: TGTGCCAGCAGCCGCGGGAGCTCCTACAATGAGCAGTTCTTC. Translated, it gives CASSRGSSYNEQFF.

Judged by abundance, this clonotype is medium-sized. The chain carries TRBV29-1 and TRBJ2-3; D unclear. With 3 bases removed from V and 3 bases from J, the gap between germline ends came to 10 bases. The germline V gene has CDR1 SQVTM and CDR2 ANQGSEA. The length of the CDR3 is 13 residues. The CDR3 reads CSVDSQRTDTQYF. The CDR3 DNA is TGCAGCGTTGACAGTCAGAGGACAGATACGCAGTATTTT.

The table lists this clonotype with many counts. V gene TRBV20-1 combines with J gene TRBJ2-7, with D possibly matching TRBD2 (6 bases). From germline, CDR1 is DFQATT and CDR2 SNEGSKA (reference sequence). V was trimmed by 0 bases and J by 4 bases, leaving 13 bases between them. The CDR3 totals 14 residues. CDR3 in amino acids: CSARDPGLSYEQYF. As DNA, the CDR3 is TGCAGTGCTAGAGATCCAGGACTATCGTACGAGCAGTACTTC.

This chain joins TRBV6-5 and TRBJ2-7; 9 nucleotides agree with TRBD2. CDR3 length: 15 amino acids. The V and J ends lost 0 bases and 4 bases, in that order; junction bases with no gene match: 4. CDR1 and CDR2 from the germline V gene are MNHEY and SVGAGI. CDR3 region: CASSYSSGRLYEQYF. The CDR3 DNA reads as TGTGCCAGCAGTTACTCCAGCGGGAGGTTGTACGAGCAGTACTTC.

The V and J genes are TRBV20-1 and TRBJ2-5, with a weak D call TRBD2 (6 bases). Per germline, CDR1 DFQATT and CDR2 SNEGSKA (reference sequence). This CDR3 comprises 13 residues. Written as DNA, the CDR3 is TGCAGCCCGAGGAGGGTCGGCCAAGAGACCCAGTACTTC. Translated: CSPRRVGQETQYF.

V and J are TRBV20-1 and TRBJ2-1; 7 positions agree with TRBD2. CDR3 length equals 16 residues. Germline trimming cut 4 bases from V and 8 bases from J; bases unmatched to any gene: 17. Germline lookup yields CDR1 DFQATT and CDR2 SNEGSKA (reference sequence). CDR3 sequence: CSAMQASGGERDEQFF. CDR3 nucleotides: TGCAGTGCTATGCAGGCTAGCGGAGGGGAAAGGGATGAGCAGTTCTTC.

The rearrangement links TRBV7-2 to TRBJ2-3; D uncertain. The V end lost 3 bases, the J end lost 4 bases, and 5 bases lay between the germline ends. This CDR3 comprises 12 residues. Germline V CDR1 and CDR2: SGHTA, FQGNSA. CDR3 region: CASSFLSDTQYF. The CDR3 DNA is TGTGCCAGCAGCTTTTTATCAGATACGCAGTATTTT.

The rearrangement joins TRBV4-2 to TRBJ1-5; no definite D call. V was clipped by 0 bases and J by 5 bases, with 8 bases between them. Germline V gene data show CDR1 as LGHNA and CDR2 as YNFKEQ. The CDR3 has 14 amino acids. The CDR3 is CASSQESGDQPQHF. In DNA form, the CDR3 reads TGTGCCAGCAGCCAAGAGTCAGGAGATCAGCCCCAGCATTTT.

The J gene is TRBJ2-7, the V gene TRBV28; TRBD2 might be the D (5 bases). V lost 1 base, J lost 0 bases, and 19 bases lay in between. The CDR3 is made up of 18 amino acids. Germline values: CDR1 MDHEN, CDR2 SYDVKM. CDR3 nucleotides: TGTGCCAGCAGTTTATCCGGCTACCAACCTACTAGCTCCTACGAGCAGTACTTC. Translating it yields CASSLSGYQPTSSYEQYF.

This clonotype was detected ten times or more. The V gene is TRBV19, the J gene TRBJ2-1; D is unclear. Germline V lookup: CDR1 LNHDA, CDR2 SQIVND (reference sequence). V was pared by 10 bases and J by 7 bases, with 5 bases between. This CDR3 contains 9 residues. CDR3 in DNA: TGTGCCACCGCGAATGAGCAGTTCTTC. This translates into CATANEQFF.

This clonotype was detected a few times. The chain has TRBV20-1 and TRBJ1-5; a possible D gene is TRBD1 (5 bases). CDR3 size: 13 residues. Germline CDR1 DFQATT, CDR2 SNEGSKA (reference sequence). V lost 5 bases, J lost 1 base, and 9 bases lay in between. The CDR3 here is CSAPDRSNQPQHF. Written as DNA, the CDR3 is TGCAGTGCTCCCGACAGAAGCAATCAGCCCCAGCATTTT.

This clonotype has at least ten counts. The chain carries TRBV29-1 and TRBJ2-7; no reliable D call. Looked up from germline, CDR1 is SQVTM and CDR2 is ANQGSEA. The CDR3 runs to 14 residues. Trimming left V 4 bases short and J 2 bases short, with 15 bases between. CDR3 protein: CSVGKHRDTYEQYF. CDR3 nucleotides: TGCAGCGTTGGCAAACACCGAGATACCTACGAGCAGTACTTC.

There are many counts of this clonotype. The gene calls are TRBV20-1 and TRBJ2-1; perhaps TRBD2 as D (6 bases). The CDR3 runs to 16 residues. Germline V gene lookup returns CDR1 DFQATT and CDR2 SNEGSKA (reference sequence). V was pared by 2 bases and J by 6 bases, with 20 bases between. The CDR3 DNA reads TGCAGTGCTAGATCCCGGATCGAATTAGCGGTCAATGAGCAGTTCTTC. Its protein product is CSARSRIELAVNEQFF.

The V gene is TRBV5-5, the J gene TRBJ2-7; TRBD1 matches 8 bases. This CDR3 region has 14 residues. Trimming cost V 4 bases and J 5 bases; bases outside gene matches: 8. Germline V gene lookup returns CDR1 SGHKS and CDR2 YYEKEE (reference sequence). CDR3 in DNA: TGTGCCAGCAGCCAGGGGACAGGTCTGGACGAGCAGTACTTC. This encodes CASSQGTGLDEQYF.

This clonotype was seen repeatedly, ten times or more. V gene TRBV6-6 combines with J gene TRBJ1-3, with D possibly matching TRBD1 (6 bases). The CDR3 is 14 amino acids. Germline CDR1 reads MNHNY; CDR2 reads SVGAGI (reference sequence). Trimming removed 6 bases from V and 0 bases from J, with 9 bases in between. The CDR3 is CASSQGSSGNTIYF. CDR3 nucleotide sequence: TGTGCCAGCAGCCAGGGGAGCTCTGGAAACACCATATATTTT.

The count of this clonotype is one. V gene TRBV6-1 combines with J gene TRBJ2-6; D remains unclear. This CDR3 is built from 15 residues. CDR1 MNHNS and CDR2 SASEGT come from the germline V gene. V was shortened by 1 base and J by 0 bases, with 4 bases between the two germline ends. In DNA, the CDR3 is TGTGCCAGCAGTGAAGACAGCTCTGGGGCCAACGTCCTGACTTTC. This sequence encodes CASSEDSSGANVLTF.